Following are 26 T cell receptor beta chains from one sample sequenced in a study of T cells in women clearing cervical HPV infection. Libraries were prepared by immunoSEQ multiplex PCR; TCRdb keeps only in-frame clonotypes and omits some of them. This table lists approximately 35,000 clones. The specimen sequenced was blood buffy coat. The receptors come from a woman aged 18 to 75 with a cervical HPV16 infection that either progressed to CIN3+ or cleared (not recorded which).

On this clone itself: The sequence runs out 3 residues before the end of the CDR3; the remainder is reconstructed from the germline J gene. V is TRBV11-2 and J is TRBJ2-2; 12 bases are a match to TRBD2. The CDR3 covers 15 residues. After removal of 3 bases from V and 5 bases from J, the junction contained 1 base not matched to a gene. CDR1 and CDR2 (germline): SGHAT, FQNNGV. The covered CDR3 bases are TGTGCCAGCAGCTTCGGGACTAGCGGGACCGGGGAG. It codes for CASSFGTSGTGE. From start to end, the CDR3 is CASSFGTSGTGELFF.

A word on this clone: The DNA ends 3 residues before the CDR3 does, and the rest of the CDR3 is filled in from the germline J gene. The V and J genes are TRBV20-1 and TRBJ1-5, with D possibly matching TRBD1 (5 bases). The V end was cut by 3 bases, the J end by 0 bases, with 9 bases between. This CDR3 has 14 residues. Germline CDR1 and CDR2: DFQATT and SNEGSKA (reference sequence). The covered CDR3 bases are TGCAGTGCTAGCGCGACAGATAGCAATCAGCCC. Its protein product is CSASATDSNQP. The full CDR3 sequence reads CSASATDSNQPQHF.

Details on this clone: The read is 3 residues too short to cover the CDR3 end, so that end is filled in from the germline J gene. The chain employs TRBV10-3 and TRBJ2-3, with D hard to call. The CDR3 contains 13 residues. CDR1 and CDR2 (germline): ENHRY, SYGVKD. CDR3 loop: CAISGTAEETQYF. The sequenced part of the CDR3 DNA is TGTGCCATCAGTGGTACAGCCGAAGAGACG.

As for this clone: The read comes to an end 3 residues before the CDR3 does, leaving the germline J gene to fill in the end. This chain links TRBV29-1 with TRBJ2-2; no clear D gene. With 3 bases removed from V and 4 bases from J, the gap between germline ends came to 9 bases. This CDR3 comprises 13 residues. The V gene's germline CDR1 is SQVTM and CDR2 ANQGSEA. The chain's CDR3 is CSVDVGSTGELFF. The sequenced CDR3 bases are TGCAGCGTTGATGTCGGGTCCACCGGGGAG.

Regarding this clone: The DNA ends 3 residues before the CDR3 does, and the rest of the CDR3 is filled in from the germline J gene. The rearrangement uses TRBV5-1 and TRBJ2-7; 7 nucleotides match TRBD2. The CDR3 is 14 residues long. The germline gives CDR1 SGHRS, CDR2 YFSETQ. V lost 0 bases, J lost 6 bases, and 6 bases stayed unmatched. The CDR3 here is CASSLGTSSPEQYF. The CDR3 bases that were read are TGCGCCAGCAGCTTGGGGACTAGTTCTCCCGAG.

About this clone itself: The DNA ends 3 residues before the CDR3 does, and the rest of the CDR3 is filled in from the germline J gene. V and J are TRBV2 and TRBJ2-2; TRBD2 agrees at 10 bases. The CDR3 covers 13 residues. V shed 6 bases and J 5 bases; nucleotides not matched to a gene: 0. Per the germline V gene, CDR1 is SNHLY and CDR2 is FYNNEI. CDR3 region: CASRLAGTGELFF. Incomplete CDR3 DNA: TGTGCCAGCAGACTAGCGGGAACCGGGGAG.

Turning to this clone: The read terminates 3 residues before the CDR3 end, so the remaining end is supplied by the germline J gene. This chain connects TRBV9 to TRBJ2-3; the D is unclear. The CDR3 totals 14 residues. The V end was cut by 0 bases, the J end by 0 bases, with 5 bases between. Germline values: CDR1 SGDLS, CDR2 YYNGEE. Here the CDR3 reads CASSVVGSTDTQYF. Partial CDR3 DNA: TGTGCCAGCAGCGTAGTAGGGAGCACAGATACG.

The CDR3 spells CASSLAGNNEQFF. The sequenced part of the CDR3 DNA is TGCGCCAGCAGCTTGGCAGGTAACAATGAG. The chain has TRBV5-1 and TRBJ2-1; the D is unclear. The missing CDR3 end, 3 residues past where the read stops, is filled in from the germline J gene. The CDR3 has 13 amino acids. Trimming shortened V by 0 bases and J by 5 bases, and 6 bases separated the two germline ends. CDR1 SGHRS and CDR2 YFSETQ come from the germline V gene.

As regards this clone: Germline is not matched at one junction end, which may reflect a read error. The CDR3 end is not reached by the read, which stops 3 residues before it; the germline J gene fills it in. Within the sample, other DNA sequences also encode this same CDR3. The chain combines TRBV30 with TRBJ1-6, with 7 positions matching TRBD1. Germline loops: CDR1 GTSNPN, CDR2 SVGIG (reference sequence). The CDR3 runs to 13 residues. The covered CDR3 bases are TGTGCTTGGACAGGTCATACCAATTCACCC. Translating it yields CAWTGHTNSP. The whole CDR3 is CAWTGHTNSPLHF.

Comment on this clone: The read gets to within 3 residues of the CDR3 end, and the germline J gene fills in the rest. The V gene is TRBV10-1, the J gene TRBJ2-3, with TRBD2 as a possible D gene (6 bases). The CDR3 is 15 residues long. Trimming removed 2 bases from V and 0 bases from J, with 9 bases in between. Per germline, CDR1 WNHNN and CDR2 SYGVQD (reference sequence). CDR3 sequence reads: CASSEMGGSTDTQYF. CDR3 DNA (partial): TGCGCCAGCAGTGAGATGGGGGGAAGCACAGATACG.

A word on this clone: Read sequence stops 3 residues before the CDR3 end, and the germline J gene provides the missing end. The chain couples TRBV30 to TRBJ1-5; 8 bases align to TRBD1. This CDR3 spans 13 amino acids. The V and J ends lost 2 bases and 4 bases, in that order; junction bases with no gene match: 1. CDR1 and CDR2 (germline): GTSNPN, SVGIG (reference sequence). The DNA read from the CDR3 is TGTGCCTGGAGTCAGGGGGCGAATCAGCCC. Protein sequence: CAWSQGANQP. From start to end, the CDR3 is CAWSQGANQPQHF.

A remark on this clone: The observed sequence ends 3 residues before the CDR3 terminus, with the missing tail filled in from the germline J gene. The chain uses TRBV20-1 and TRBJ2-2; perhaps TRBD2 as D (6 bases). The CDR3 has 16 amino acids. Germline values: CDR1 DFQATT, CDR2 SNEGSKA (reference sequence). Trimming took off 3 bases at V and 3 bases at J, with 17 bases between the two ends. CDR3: CSASRGGGTYTGELFF. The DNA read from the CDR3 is TGCAGTGCTAGCCGAGGTGGGGGGACCTACACCGGGGAG.

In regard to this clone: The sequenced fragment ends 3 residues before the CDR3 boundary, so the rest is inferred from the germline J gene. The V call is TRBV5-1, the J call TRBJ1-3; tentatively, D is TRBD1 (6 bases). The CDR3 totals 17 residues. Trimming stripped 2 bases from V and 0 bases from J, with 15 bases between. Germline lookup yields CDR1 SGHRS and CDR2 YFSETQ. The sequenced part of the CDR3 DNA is TGCGCCAGCAGCTTACCCCGGGACACCAGCTCTGGAAACACC. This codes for CASSLPRDTSSGNT. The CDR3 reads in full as CASSLPRDTSSGNTIYF.

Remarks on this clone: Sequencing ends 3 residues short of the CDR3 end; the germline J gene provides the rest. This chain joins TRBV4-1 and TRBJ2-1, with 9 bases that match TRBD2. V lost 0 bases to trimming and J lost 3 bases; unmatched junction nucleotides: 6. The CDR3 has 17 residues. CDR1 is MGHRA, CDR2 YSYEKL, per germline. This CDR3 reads CASSQEREAGGYNEQFF. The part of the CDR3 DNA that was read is TGCGCCAGCAGCCAAGAACGAGAAGCGGGGGGCTACAATGAG.

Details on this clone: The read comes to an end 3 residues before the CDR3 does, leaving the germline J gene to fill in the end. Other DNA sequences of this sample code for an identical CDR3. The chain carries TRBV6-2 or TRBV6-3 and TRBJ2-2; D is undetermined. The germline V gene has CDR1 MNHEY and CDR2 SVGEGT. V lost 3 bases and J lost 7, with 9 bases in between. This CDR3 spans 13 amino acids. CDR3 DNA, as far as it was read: TGTGCCAGCAGTTATAAGGGTGGCGGGGAG. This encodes CASSYKGGGE. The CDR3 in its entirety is CASSYKGGGELFF.

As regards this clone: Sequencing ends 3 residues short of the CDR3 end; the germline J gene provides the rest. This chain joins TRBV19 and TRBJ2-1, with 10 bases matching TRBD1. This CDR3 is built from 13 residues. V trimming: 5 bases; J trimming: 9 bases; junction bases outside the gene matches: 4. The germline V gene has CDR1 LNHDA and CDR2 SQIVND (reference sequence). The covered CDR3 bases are TGTGCCAGTAGTTTTGGACAGGGGGGTGAG. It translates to CASSFGQGGE. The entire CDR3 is CASSFGQGGEQFF. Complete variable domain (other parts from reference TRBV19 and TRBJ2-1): DGGITQSPKYLFRKEGQNVTLSCEQNLNHDAMYWYRQDPGQGLRLIYYSQIVNDFQKGDIAEGYSVSREKKESFPLTVTSAQKNPTAFYLCASSFGQGGEQFFGPGTRLTVL.

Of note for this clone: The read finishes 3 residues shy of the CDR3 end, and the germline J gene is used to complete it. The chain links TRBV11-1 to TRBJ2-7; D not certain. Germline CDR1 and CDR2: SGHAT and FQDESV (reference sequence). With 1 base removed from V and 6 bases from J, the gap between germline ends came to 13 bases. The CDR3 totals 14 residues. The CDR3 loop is CASSLDTAESEQYF. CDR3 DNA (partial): TGTGCCAGCAGCTTAGACACAGCCGAAAGCGAG. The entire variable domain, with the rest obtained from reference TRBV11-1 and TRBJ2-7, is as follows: EAEVAQSPRYKITEKSQAVAFWCDPISGHATLYWYRQILGQGPELLVQFQDESVVDDSQLPKDRFSAERLKGVDSTLKIQPAELGDSAMYLCASSLDTAESEQYFGPGTRLTVT.

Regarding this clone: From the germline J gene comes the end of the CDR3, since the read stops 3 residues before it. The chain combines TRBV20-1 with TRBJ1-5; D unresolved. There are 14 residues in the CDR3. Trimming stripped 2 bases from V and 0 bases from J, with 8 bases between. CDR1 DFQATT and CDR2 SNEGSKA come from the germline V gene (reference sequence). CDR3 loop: CSARLAGSNQPQHF. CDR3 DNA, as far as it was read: TGCAGTGCTAGACTCGCAGGTAGCAATCAGCCC.

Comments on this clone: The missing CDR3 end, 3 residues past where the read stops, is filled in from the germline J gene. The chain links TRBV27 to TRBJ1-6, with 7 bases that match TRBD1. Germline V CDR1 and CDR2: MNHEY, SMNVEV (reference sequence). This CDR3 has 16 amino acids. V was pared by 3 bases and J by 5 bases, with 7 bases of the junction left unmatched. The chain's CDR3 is CASSFELGTDNSPLHF. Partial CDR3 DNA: TGTGCCAGCAGTTTCGAACTTGGGACAGATAATTCACCC.

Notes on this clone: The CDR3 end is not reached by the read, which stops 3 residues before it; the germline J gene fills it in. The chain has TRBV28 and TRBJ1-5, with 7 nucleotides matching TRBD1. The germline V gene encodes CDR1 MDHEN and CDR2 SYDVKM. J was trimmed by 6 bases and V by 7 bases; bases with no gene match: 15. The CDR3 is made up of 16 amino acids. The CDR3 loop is CASTPGGGGEIQPQHF. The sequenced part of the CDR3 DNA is TGTGCCAGCACCCCGGGAGGAGGGGGCGAGATTCAGCCC.

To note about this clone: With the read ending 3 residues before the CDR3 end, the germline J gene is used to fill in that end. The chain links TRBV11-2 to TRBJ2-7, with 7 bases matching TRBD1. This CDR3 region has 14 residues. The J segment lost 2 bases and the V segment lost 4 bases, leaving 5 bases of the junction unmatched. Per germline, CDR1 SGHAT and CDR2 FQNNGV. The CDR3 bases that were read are TGTGCCAGCAGCTATAGAGACAGGGCCTACGAG. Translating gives CASSYRDRAYE. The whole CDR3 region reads CASSYRDRAYEQYF.

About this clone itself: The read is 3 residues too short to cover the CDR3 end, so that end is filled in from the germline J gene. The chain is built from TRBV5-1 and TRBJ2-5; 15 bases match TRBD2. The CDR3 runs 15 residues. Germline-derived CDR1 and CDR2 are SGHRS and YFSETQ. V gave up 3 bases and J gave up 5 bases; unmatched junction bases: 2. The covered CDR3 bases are TGCGCCAGCAGCTCGGGACTAGCGGGGGGTGAGACC. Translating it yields CASSSGLAGGET. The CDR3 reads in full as CASSSGLAGGETQYF.

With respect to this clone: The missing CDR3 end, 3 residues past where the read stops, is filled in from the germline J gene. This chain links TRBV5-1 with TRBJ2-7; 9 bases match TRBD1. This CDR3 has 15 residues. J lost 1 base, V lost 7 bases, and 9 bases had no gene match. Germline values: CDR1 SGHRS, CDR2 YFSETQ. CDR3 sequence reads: CASSQTGGISYEQYF. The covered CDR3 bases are TGCGCCAGCTCACAGACAGGGGGGATTTCCTACGAG.

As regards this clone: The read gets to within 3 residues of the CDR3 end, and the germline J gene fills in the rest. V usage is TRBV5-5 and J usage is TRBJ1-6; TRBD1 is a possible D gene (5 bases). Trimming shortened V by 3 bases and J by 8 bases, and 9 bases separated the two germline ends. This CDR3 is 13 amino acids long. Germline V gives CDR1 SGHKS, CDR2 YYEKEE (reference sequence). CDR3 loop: CASSSTGDSPLHF. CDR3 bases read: TGTGCCAGCAGCTCCACGGGGGATTCACCC.

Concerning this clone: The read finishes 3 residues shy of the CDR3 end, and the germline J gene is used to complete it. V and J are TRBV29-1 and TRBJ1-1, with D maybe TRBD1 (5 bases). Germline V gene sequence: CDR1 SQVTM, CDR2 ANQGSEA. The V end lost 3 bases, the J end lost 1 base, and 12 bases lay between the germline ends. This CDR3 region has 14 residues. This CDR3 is CSVDRGDTNTEAFF. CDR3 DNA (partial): TGCAGCGTTGACCGGGGGGATACGAACACTGAA. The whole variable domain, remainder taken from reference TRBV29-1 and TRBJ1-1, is SAVISQKPSRDICQRGTSLTIQCQVDSQVTMMFWYRQQPGQSLTLIATANQGSEATYESGFVIDKFPISRPNLTFSTLTVSNMSPEDSSIYLCSVDRGDTNTEAFFGQGTRLTVV.

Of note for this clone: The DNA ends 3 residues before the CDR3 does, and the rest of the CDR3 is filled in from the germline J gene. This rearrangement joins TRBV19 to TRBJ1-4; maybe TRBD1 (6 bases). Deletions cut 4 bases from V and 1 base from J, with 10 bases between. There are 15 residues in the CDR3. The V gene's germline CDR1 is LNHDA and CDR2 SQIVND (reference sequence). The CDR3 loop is CASSSSGETNEKLFF. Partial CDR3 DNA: TGTGCCAGTAGTAGCTCAGGGGAAACTAATGAAAAA.